This TCR beta chain appears in the sequencing data of a study of beta chain features in type 1 diabetes. Study-wide background: Patients and healthy donors were similar in age, gender and cell yields.

The investigators reverse transcribed all of the isolated RNA, so they sequenced expressed TCRB transcripts. Only in-frame clones appear in the TCRdb table, and some are missing; sequencing was by immunoSEQ multiplex PCR. The sample shows about 140,000 clones, 6% to 7.5% of them seen only once. This clone was found a few times. CDR3 size: 17 residues. Trimming removed 5 bases from V and 4 bases from J; junction bases left unmatched: 13. CDR1 and CDR2 (germline): SQVTM, ANQGSEA. This rearrangement joins TRBV29-1 to TRBJ2-5; 13 positions agree with TRBD2. Sequencing used central memory CD4+ T cells from blood. The TCR originated in a woman in her twenties or thirties in good health. The CDR3 protein is CSVPRTSGSAVGETQYF. DNA for the CDR3: TGCAGCGTTCCAAGGACTAGCGGGAGCGCGGTAGGAGAGACCCAGTACTTC.